These 17 T cell receptor beta chains came from one sample sequenced in a study of T cell responses to AZD1222 COVID-19 vaccine. Produced via immunoSEQ multiplex PCR; TCRdb's table is partial and in-frame only. The repertoire holds just over 60,000 clones, around three quarters seen once, with about 14% in the top ten. The specimen was peripheral blood, collected on day 0 of AZD1222 vaccination. The origin of the receptors is an adult in good health.

This clone has just a few counts. The V gene is TRBV11-2, the J gene TRBJ2-5; D is unresolved. This CDR3 comprises 11 residues. Trimming pared 1 base from V and 5 bases from J, leaving 2 bases between. Germline-derived CDR1 and CDR2 are SGHAT and FQNNGV. The CDR3 protein is CASSLGETQYF. The CDR3 DNA follows: TGTGCCAGCAGCTTAGGGGAGACCCAGTACTTC.

The chain carries TRBV2 and TRBJ2-1; TRBD1 agrees at 8 bases. The V gene's germline CDR1 is SNHLY and CDR2 FYNNEI. This CDR3 contains 15 residues. V lost 5 bases, J lost 7 bases, and 10 bases stayed unmatched. CDR3 amino acids: CASSTKDRVTNEQFF. DNA of the CDR3: TGTGCCAGCAGTACCAAGGACAGGGTTACAAATGAGCAGTTCTTC. Together with reference TRBV2 and TRBJ2-1, the CDR3 gives the full variable domain: EPEVTQTPSHQVTQMGQEVILRCVPISNHLYFYWYRQILGQKVEFLVSFYNNEISEKSEIFDDQFSVERPDGSNFTLKIRSTKLEDSAMYFCASSTKDRVTNEQFFGPGTRLTVL.

Only one count was recorded for this clone. The V call is TRBV5-6, the J call TRBJ2-1; D uncertain. This CDR3 spans 16 amino acids. Trimming took 1 base from V and 0 from J, leaving 11 bases between them. Germline V gene sequence: CDR1 SGHDT, CDR2 YYEEEE. CDR3 nucleotides: TGTGCCAGCAGCTTGTCTCGGATCAGCTCCTACAATGAGCAGTTCTTC. Its translation: CASSLSRISSYNEQFF.

V and J are TRBV10-2 and TRBJ2-1; D gene unclear. Germline assignment: CDR1 WSHSY and CDR2 SAAADI. The V and J ends lost 8 bases and 7 bases respectively, with 15 bases between them. CDR3 length: 13 amino acids. This CDR3 is CASGSFVVNEQFF. CDR3 nucleotides: TGCGCCAGCGGATCCTTCGTAGTGAATGAGCAGTTCTTC.

This clone was picked up one time. The chain uses TRBV7-8 and TRBJ2-5; possibly TRBD2 for D (7 bases). This CDR3 is 16 amino acids long. The germline V and J ends were trimmed by 2 bases and 5 bases, with 18 bases remaining between them. The germline V gene has CDR1 SGHVS and CDR2 FQNEAQ. The CDR3 loop reads CASSLPQQGGPETQYF. The CDR3 nucleotides are TGTGCCAGCAGCTTACCCCAACAGGGAGGGCCGGAGACCCAGTACTTC.

The V gene is TRBV19, the J gene TRBJ2-3, with D perhaps matching TRBD2 (5 bases). With 4 bases removed from V and 2 bases from J, the gap between germline ends came to 13 bases. Germline lookup yields CDR1 LNHDA and CDR2 SQIVND (reference sequence). The CDR3 has 15 residues. CDR3 residues: CASSTGLSSTDTQYF. DNA for the CDR3: TGTGCCAGTAGTACCGGACTTAGCTCCACAGATACGCAGTATTTT.

The chain links TRBV29-1 to TRBJ1-3, with D unclear. The CDR3 is 13 amino acids. V was cut by 2 bases and J by 4 bases, with 9 bases left in between. The V gene's germline CDR1 is SQVTM and CDR2 ANQGSEA. The CDR3 loop reads CSVESGGGNTIYF. CDR3 coding DNA: TGCAGCGTTGAATCGGGCGGAGGAAACACCATATATTTT.

V gene TRBV20-1 combines with J gene TRBJ2-7; D not certain. From germline, CDR1 is DFQATT and CDR2 SNEGSKA (reference sequence). This CDR3 spans 12 amino acids. The V end was cut by 3 bases, the J end by 1 base, with 7 bases between. CDR3 bases: TGCAGTGCTAGTAAGGATTCCTACGAGCAGTACTTC. Translation: CSASKDSYEQYF.

The chain carries TRBV11-3 and TRBJ1-5, with D possibly being TRBD1 (6 bases). Germline V gene sequence: CDR1 SGHNT, CDR2 YENEEA. The CDR3 is 14 residues long. The germline V and J ends were trimmed by 5 bases and 7 bases, with 15 bases remaining between them. The CDR3 region is CASSRRGSRQPQHF. In DNA form, the CDR3 reads TGTGCCAGCAGCCGTAGGGGGTCCCGACAGCCCCAGCATTTT.

The chain combines TRBV6-5 with TRBJ2-7; 8 bases map to TRBD1. Germline V gene data show CDR1 as MNHEY and CDR2 as SVGAGI. Trimming removed 11 bases from V and 3 bases from J; junction bases left unmatched: 9. The CDR3 consists of 13 residues. CDR3 protein: CAAQGAQVYEQYF. CDR3 nucleotides: TGTGCCGCGCAGGGGGCGCAGGTCTACGAGCAGTACTTC.

The chain employs TRBV7-9 and TRBJ1-1; no definite D call. This CDR3 is built from 11 residues. V was cut by 5 bases and J by 5 bases, with 6 bases left in between. The V gene's germline CDR1 is SEHNR and CDR2 FQNEAQ (reference sequence). The CDR3 DNA is TGTGCCAGCAGCGAGAAGACTGAAGCTTTCTTT. Encoded protein: CASSEKTEAFF.

This chain uses TRBV19 with TRBJ1-4; 10 bases agree with TRBD1. V lost 6 bases to trimming and J lost 3 bases; unmatched junction nucleotides: 4. Germline CDR1 is LNHDA and CDR2 is SQIVND (reference sequence). The CDR3 totals 15 residues. CDR3 sequence: CASRTGGTANEKLFF. The CDR3 DNA reads TGTGCCAGTAGGACAGGGGGCACGGCTAATGAAAAACTGTTTTTT.

The V gene is TRBV6-5, the J gene TRBJ1-2, with D unresolved. Trimming cost V 6 bases and J 4 bases, with 12 bases left between them. CDR1 is MNHEY and CDR2 is SVGAGI in the germline V gene. This CDR3 is 13 amino acids long. The DNA for the CDR3 is TGTGCCAGCAGCTCAGGCAGCTCCTATGGCTACACCTTC. Translating it yields CASSSGSSYGYTF.

The chain is built from TRBV19 and TRBJ1-5; 7 nucleotides align to TRBD1. The CDR3 runs to 16 residues. Germline-derived CDR1 and CDR2 are LNHDA and SQIVND (reference sequence). J gave up 3 bases and V 4 bases, and 9 bases lay outside the gene matches. Here the CDR3 DNA reads TGTGCCAGTAGTACCGGGACAGCCGAATACAATCAGCCCCAGCATTTT. Translating gives CASSTGTAEYNQPQHF. The full variable domain, in which reference TRBV19 and TRBJ1-5 provide the parts outside the CDR3, is DGGITQSPKYLFRKEGQNVTLSCEQNLNHDAMYWYRQDPGQGLRLIYYSQIVNDFQKGDIAEGYSVSREKKESFPLTVTSAQKNPTAFYLCASSTGTAEYNQPQHFGDGTRLSIL.

This clone was observed a few times. The rearrangement links TRBV20-1 to TRBJ2-2; D call uncertain. Germline V gene lookup returns CDR1 DFQATT and CDR2 SNEGSKA (reference sequence). The CDR3 contains 12 residues. Trimming removed 3 bases at V and 6 bases at J, with 8 bases between. In nucleotides, the CDR3 is TGCAGTGCTAGTTCCCCGGCCGGGGAGCTGTTTTTT. The encoded protein is CSASSPAGELFF.

The chain carries TRBV6-5 and TRBJ1-1, with D unclear. This CDR3 region has 14 residues. Germline-derived CDR1 and CDR2 are MNHEY and SVGAGI. V was pared by 2 bases and J by 3 bases, with 10 bases between. CDR3 coding DNA: TGTGCCAGCAGTTACCGCCAGGCATACACTGAAGCTTTCTTT. Translated: CASSYRQAYTEAFF.

V gene TRBV3-1 (or the pseudogene TRBV3-2) combines with J gene TRBJ1-2, with D perhaps TRBD1 (5 bases). The CDR3 is made up of 14 amino acids. Deletions cut 4 bases from V and 8 bases from J, with 17 bases between. Per the germline V gene, CDR1 is LGHDT and CDR2 is YNNKEL (reference sequence). The CDR3 loop reads CASSPLQELRGYTF. The DNA for the CDR3 is TGTGCCAGCAGCCCCTTACAGGAGCTCAGGGGCTACACCTTC.